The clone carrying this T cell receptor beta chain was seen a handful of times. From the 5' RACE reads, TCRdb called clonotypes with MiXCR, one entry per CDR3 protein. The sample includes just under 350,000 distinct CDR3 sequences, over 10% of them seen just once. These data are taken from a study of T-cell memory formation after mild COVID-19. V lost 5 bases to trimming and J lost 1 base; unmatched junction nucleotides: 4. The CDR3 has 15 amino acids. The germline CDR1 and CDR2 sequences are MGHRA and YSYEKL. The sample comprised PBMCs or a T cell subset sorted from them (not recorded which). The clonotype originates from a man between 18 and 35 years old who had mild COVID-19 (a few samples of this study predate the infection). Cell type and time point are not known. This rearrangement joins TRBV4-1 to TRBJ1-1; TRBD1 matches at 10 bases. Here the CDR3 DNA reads TGCGCCAGCAGCGGGTGGGACAGGGGGAACACTGAAGCTTTCTTT. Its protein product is CASSGWDRGNTEAFF.